This T cell receptor beta chain was recovered during a study of vaccination and CD4 T cells after COVID-19. An Oncomine TCR Beta short-read assay was used to sequence the DNA from cultured CD4+ T cells. From CD4+ T cells that had been cultured, genomic DNA was extracted. TCRdb reprocessed the PCR reads with MiXCR, giving one entry per CDR3 protein. The data hold several thousand distinct CDR3 sequences, with around 28% observed a single time. There are a few counts of this clonotype. Its target is unknown. As to treatment: roughly 11-day PBMC culture with coronavirus spike peptide pools or control peptides (ViraFEST assay). Pre-COVID-19 pandemic sampling (2011-2018) yielded the unexposed donor's CD4+ T cells. CDR1 DFQATT and CDR2 SNEGSKA come from the germline V gene (reference sequence). Trimming removed 6 bases from V and 2 bases from J; junction bases left unmatched: 10. The CDR3 consists of 15 residues.

The genes are TRBV20-1 and TRBJ2-3; 8 bases match TRBD2. The sample consisted of CD4+ T cells from blood, cultured in vitro. The receptor was isolated from a human donor in good health. Here the CDR3 DNA reads TGCAGTGCGCCATCAACTAGCGGAGCCACAGATACGCAGTATTTT. It is translated as CSAPSTSGATDTQYF.